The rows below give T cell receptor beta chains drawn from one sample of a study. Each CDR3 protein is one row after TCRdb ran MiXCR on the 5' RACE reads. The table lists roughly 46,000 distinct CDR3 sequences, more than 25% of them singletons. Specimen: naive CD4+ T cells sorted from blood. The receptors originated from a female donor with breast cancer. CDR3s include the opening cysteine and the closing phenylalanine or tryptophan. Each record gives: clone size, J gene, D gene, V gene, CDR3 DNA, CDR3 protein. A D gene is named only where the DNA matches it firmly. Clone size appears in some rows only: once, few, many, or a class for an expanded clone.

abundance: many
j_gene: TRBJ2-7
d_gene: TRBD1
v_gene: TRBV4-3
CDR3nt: TGCGCCAGCAGCCAAGATAGGACAGGGTACTACGAGCAGTACTTC
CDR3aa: CASSQDRTGYYEQYF

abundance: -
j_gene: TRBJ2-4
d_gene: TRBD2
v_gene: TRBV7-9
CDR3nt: TGTGCCAGCAGCCCACCGGGACTAGCGGGAGAAGCCAAAAACATTCAGTACTTC
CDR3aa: CASSPPGLAGEAKNIQYF

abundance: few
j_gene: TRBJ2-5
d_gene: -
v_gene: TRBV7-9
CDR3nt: TGTGCCAGCAGCCTGGGTTGGCGGGACGAGACCCAGTACTTC
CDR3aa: CASSLGWRDETQYF

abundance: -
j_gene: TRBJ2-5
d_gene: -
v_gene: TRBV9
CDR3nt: TGTGCCAGCAGCGTAGGAGGGATGGAGACCCAGTACTTC
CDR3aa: CASSVGGMETQYF

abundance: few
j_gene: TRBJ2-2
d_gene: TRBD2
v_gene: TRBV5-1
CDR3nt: TGCGCCAGCAGCCCTCCCAAGCGGGGTTCGGCCGGGGAGCTGTTTTTT
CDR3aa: CASSPPKRGSAGELFF

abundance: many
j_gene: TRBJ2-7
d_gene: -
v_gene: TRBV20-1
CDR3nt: TGCAGTGCTAGACCCCCTGGGGGGTTCACCTACGGGCAGTACTTC
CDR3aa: CSARPPGGFTYGQYF

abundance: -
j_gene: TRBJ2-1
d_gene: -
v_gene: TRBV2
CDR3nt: TGTGCCAGCAGTGGGGGACGGGATGAGCAGTTCTTC
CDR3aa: CASSGGRDEQFF

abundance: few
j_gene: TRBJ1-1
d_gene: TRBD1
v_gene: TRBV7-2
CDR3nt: TGTGCCAGCAGCTTCTTACAGGGGGCTATCGGAGCTTTCTTT
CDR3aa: CASSFLQGAIGAFF

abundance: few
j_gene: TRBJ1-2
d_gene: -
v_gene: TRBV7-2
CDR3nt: TGTGCCAGCAGCCCCATAGAGGGATGGGGCTACACCTTC
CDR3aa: CASSPIEGWGYTF

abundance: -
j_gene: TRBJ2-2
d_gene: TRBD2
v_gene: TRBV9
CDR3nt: TGTGCCAGCAGCGTTAGTAGCGGGAGGGCCGGCGGGGAGCTGTTTTTT
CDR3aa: CASSVSSGRAGGELFF

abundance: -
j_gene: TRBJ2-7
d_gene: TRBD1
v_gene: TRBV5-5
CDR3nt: TGTGCCAGCAGCCCCCGACAGGGGACAAGCTCCTACGTGCAGTACTTC
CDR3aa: CASSPRQGTSSYVQYF

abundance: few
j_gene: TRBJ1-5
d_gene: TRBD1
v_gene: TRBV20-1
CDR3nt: TGCAGTGCTAGAGCGGACAGGGGGCGGATCAATCAGCCCCAGCATTTT
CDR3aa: CSARADRGRINQPQHF

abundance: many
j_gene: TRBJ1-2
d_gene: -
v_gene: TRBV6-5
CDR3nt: TGTGCCAGCAGTTACTCAGGGACCCATGGCTACACCTTC
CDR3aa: CASSYSGTHGYTF

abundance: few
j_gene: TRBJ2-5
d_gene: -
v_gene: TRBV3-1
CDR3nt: TGTGCCAGCAGCCAAATAGCCGGGGGACCCCAGTACTTC
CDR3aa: CASSQIAGGPQYF

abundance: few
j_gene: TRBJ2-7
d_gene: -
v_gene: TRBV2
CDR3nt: TGTGCCAGCAGTGAAAGGTTCGGGGCAGGTTCCTCCTACGAGCAGTACTTC
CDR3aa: CASSERFGAGSSYEQYF

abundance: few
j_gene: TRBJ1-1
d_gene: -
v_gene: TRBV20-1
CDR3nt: TGCAGTGCTAACAGGGAAACTGAAGCTTTCTTT
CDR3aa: CSANRETEAFF

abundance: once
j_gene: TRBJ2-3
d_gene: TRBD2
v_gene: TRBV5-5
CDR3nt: TGTGCCAGCAGCGGGAGGGTTGGTAGCACAGATACGCAGTATTTT
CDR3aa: CASSGRVGSTDTQYF

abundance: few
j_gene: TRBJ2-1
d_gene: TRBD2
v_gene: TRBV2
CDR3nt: TGTGCCACCCGAGCGGGGGGGCGAAATGAGCAGTTCTTC
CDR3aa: CATRAGGRNEQFF

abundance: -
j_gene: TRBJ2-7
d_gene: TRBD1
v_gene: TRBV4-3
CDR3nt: TGCGCCAGCAGCCAAGGAATAGGCAGGGGGCTTGAGCAGTACTTC
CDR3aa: CASSQGIGRGLEQYF

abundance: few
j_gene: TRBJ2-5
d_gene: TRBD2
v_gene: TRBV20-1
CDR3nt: TGCAGTGCTCCACTAGCGGGAGGCGGCAGGGCCCAAGAGACCCAGTACTTC
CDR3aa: CSAPLAGGGRAQETQYF

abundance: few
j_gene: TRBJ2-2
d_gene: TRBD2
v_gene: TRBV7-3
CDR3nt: TGTGCCAGCAGCCAAACTAGCGGGCATCGTGATCTGTTTTTT
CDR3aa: CASSQTSGHRDLFF

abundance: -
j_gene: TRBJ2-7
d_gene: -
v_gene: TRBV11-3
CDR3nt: TGTGCCAGCAGTCCCACCGGGACGCCCGAGCAGTACTTC
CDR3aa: CASSPTGTPEQYF

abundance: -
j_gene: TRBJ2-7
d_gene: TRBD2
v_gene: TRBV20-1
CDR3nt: TGCAGTGTCCTAGCGGGAGGGATGACCTACGAGCAGTACTTC
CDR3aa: CSVLAGGMTYEQYF

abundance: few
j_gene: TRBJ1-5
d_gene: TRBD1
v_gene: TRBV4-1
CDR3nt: TGCGCCAGCAGCCAGACAGGGGTTTCTCTCCAGCATTTT
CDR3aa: CASSQTGVSLQHF

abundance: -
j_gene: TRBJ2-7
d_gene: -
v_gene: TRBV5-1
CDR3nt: TGCGCCAGCAGCTTGGCCGGACTCTCCTACGAGCAGTACTTC
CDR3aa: CASSLAGLSYEQYF

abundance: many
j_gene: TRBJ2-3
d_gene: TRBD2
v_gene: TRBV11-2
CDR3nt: TGTGCCAGCAGACCGAAGCGGGAGAAAATAGATACGCAGTATTTT
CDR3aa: CASRPKREKIDTQYF

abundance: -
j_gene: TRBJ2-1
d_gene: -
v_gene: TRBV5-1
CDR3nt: TGCGCCAGCAGCTTAGCCTACGGGTACAATGAGCAGTTCTTC
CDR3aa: CASSLAYGYNEQFF

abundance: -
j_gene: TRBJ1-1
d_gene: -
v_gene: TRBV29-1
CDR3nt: TGCAGCGTCCCGACCCACACCAACACTGAAGCTTTCTTT
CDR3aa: CSVPTHTNTEAFF

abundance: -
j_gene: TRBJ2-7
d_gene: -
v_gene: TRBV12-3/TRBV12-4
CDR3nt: TGTGCCAGCAGTCCCCACGGGCACGAGCAGTACTTC
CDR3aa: CASSPHGHEQYF

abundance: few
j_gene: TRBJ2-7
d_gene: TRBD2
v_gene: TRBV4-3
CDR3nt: TGCGCCAGCAGCCAACGATGGACTAGCACCTACGAGCAGTACTTC
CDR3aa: CASSQRWTSTYEQYF

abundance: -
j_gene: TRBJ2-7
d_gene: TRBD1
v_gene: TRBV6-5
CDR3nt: TGTGCCAGCAGTTACTCCAGGGGGCTCTACGAGCAGTACTTC
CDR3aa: CASSYSRGLYEQYF

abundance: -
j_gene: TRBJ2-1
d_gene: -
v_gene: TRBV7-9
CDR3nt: TGTGCCGGCTGGACTATTTACAATGAGCAGTTCTTC
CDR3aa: CAGWTIYNEQFF

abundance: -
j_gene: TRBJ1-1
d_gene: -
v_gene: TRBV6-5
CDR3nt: TGTGCCAGCAGGGGACATACGACTGAAGCTTTCTTT
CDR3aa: CASRGHTTEAFF

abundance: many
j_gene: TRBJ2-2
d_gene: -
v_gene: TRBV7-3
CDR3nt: TGTGCCAGCAGCTTATTCCAGGGGAACACCGGGGAGCTGTTTTTT
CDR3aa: CASSLFQGNTGELFF

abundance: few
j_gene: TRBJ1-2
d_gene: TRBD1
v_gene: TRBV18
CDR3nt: TGTGCCAGCTCACCGGACAGGGCACATGGCTACACCTTC
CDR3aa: CASSPDRAHGYTF

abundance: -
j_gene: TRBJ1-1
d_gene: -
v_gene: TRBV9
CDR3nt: TGTGCCAGCAGCCCGCGGGGCAACACTGAAGCTTTCTTT
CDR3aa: CASSPRGNTEAFF

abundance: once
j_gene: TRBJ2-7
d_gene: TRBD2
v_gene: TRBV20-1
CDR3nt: TGCAGTGCTACCCGACTAGCGGGGAGCTCCTACGAGCAGTACTTC
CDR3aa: CSATRLAGSSYEQYF

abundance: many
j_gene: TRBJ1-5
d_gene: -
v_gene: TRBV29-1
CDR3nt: TGCAGCGTGGCTAGGGGGGCCAGCAATCAGCCCCAGCATTTT
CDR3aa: CSVARGASNQPQHF

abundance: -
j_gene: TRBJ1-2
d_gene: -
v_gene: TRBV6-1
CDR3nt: TGTGCCAGCACCTCCCAGGCAATAGGGTCTGGCTACACCTTC
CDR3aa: CASTSQAIGSGYTF

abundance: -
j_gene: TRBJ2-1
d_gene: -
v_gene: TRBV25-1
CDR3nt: TGTGCCAGCAGTCCAGAGGCTTCATTCGATGAGCAGTTCTTC
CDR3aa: CASSPEASFDEQFF

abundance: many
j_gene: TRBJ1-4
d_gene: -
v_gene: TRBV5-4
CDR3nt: TGTGCCAGCAGAATCCAAGGGGTCGGTGAAAAACTGTTTTTT
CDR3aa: CASRIQGVGEKLFF

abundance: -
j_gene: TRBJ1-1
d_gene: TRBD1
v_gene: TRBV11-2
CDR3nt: TGTGCCAGCAGCTTAGGTAGGGGGGACAGGCGAGCTTTCTTT
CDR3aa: CASSLGRGDRRAFF

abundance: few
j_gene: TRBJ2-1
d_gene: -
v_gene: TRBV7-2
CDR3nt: TGTGCCAGCAGCTTTAGTGTTTCCAATGAGCAGTTCTTC
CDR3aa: CASSFSVSNEQFF

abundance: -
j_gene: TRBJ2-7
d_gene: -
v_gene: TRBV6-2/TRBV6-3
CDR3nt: TGTGCCAGCAGTCGGACCACCTACGAGCAGTACTTC
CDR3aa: CASSRTTYEQYF

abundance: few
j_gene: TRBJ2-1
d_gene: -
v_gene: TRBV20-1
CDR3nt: TGCAGTGCTAGAGAGGGGATATACAATGAGCAGTTCTTC
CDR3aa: CSAREGIYNEQFF

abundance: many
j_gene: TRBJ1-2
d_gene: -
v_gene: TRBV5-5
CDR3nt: TGTGCCAGCAGCTTGGGGATTCGGGGTGACTATGGCTACACCTTC
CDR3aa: CASSLGIRGDYGYTF

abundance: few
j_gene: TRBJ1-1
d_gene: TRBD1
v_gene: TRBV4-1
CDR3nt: TGCGCCAGCAGCCGACAGGGTTACACATCCACTGAAGCTTTCTTT
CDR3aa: CASSRQGYTSTEAFF

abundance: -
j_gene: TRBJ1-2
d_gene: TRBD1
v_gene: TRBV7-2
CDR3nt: TGTGCCAGCAGCTCGGACAGGGGCTATGGCTACACCTTT
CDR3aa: CASSSDRGYGYTF

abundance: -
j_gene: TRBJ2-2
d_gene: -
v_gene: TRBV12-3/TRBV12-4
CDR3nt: TGTGCCAGCAGTTTAAGGGGGGGCACCGGGGAGCTGTTTTTT
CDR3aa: CASSLRGGTGELFF

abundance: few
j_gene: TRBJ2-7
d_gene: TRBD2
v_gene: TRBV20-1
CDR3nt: TGCAGTGCGGACACTAGCGGGTTCGAGCAGTACTTC
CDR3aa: CSADTSGFEQYF

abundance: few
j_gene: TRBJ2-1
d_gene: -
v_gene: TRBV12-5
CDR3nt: TGTGCTAGTGGTTGGAGAACAGGTGAGCAGTTCTTC
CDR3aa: CASGWRTGEQFF

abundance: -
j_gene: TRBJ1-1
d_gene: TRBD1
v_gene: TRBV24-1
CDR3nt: TGTGCCACCAGTCCGGGACAGGGGGATACTGAAGCTTTCTTT
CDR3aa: CATSPGQGDTEAFF

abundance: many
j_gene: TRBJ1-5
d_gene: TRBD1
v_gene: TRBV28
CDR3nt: TGTGCCAGCAGCAAAGACAGGGGGCATCAGCCCCAGCATTTT
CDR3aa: CASSKDRGHQPQHF

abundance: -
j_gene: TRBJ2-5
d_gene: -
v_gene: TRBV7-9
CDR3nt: TGTGCCAGCAGCTTATCGGATGGGAAAGAGACCCAGTACTTC
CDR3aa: CASSLSDGKETQYF

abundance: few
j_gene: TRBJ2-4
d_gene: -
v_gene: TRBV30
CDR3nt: TGTGCCTGGAGTGTTTGGTCACCGTCTACGCTATTCATAGCCAAAAACATTCAGTACTTC
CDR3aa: CAWSVWSPSTLFIAKNIQYF

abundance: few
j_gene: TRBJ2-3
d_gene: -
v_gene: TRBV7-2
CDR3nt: TGTGCCAGCAGTCCAACGACAGATACGCAGTATTTT
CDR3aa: CASSPTTDTQYF